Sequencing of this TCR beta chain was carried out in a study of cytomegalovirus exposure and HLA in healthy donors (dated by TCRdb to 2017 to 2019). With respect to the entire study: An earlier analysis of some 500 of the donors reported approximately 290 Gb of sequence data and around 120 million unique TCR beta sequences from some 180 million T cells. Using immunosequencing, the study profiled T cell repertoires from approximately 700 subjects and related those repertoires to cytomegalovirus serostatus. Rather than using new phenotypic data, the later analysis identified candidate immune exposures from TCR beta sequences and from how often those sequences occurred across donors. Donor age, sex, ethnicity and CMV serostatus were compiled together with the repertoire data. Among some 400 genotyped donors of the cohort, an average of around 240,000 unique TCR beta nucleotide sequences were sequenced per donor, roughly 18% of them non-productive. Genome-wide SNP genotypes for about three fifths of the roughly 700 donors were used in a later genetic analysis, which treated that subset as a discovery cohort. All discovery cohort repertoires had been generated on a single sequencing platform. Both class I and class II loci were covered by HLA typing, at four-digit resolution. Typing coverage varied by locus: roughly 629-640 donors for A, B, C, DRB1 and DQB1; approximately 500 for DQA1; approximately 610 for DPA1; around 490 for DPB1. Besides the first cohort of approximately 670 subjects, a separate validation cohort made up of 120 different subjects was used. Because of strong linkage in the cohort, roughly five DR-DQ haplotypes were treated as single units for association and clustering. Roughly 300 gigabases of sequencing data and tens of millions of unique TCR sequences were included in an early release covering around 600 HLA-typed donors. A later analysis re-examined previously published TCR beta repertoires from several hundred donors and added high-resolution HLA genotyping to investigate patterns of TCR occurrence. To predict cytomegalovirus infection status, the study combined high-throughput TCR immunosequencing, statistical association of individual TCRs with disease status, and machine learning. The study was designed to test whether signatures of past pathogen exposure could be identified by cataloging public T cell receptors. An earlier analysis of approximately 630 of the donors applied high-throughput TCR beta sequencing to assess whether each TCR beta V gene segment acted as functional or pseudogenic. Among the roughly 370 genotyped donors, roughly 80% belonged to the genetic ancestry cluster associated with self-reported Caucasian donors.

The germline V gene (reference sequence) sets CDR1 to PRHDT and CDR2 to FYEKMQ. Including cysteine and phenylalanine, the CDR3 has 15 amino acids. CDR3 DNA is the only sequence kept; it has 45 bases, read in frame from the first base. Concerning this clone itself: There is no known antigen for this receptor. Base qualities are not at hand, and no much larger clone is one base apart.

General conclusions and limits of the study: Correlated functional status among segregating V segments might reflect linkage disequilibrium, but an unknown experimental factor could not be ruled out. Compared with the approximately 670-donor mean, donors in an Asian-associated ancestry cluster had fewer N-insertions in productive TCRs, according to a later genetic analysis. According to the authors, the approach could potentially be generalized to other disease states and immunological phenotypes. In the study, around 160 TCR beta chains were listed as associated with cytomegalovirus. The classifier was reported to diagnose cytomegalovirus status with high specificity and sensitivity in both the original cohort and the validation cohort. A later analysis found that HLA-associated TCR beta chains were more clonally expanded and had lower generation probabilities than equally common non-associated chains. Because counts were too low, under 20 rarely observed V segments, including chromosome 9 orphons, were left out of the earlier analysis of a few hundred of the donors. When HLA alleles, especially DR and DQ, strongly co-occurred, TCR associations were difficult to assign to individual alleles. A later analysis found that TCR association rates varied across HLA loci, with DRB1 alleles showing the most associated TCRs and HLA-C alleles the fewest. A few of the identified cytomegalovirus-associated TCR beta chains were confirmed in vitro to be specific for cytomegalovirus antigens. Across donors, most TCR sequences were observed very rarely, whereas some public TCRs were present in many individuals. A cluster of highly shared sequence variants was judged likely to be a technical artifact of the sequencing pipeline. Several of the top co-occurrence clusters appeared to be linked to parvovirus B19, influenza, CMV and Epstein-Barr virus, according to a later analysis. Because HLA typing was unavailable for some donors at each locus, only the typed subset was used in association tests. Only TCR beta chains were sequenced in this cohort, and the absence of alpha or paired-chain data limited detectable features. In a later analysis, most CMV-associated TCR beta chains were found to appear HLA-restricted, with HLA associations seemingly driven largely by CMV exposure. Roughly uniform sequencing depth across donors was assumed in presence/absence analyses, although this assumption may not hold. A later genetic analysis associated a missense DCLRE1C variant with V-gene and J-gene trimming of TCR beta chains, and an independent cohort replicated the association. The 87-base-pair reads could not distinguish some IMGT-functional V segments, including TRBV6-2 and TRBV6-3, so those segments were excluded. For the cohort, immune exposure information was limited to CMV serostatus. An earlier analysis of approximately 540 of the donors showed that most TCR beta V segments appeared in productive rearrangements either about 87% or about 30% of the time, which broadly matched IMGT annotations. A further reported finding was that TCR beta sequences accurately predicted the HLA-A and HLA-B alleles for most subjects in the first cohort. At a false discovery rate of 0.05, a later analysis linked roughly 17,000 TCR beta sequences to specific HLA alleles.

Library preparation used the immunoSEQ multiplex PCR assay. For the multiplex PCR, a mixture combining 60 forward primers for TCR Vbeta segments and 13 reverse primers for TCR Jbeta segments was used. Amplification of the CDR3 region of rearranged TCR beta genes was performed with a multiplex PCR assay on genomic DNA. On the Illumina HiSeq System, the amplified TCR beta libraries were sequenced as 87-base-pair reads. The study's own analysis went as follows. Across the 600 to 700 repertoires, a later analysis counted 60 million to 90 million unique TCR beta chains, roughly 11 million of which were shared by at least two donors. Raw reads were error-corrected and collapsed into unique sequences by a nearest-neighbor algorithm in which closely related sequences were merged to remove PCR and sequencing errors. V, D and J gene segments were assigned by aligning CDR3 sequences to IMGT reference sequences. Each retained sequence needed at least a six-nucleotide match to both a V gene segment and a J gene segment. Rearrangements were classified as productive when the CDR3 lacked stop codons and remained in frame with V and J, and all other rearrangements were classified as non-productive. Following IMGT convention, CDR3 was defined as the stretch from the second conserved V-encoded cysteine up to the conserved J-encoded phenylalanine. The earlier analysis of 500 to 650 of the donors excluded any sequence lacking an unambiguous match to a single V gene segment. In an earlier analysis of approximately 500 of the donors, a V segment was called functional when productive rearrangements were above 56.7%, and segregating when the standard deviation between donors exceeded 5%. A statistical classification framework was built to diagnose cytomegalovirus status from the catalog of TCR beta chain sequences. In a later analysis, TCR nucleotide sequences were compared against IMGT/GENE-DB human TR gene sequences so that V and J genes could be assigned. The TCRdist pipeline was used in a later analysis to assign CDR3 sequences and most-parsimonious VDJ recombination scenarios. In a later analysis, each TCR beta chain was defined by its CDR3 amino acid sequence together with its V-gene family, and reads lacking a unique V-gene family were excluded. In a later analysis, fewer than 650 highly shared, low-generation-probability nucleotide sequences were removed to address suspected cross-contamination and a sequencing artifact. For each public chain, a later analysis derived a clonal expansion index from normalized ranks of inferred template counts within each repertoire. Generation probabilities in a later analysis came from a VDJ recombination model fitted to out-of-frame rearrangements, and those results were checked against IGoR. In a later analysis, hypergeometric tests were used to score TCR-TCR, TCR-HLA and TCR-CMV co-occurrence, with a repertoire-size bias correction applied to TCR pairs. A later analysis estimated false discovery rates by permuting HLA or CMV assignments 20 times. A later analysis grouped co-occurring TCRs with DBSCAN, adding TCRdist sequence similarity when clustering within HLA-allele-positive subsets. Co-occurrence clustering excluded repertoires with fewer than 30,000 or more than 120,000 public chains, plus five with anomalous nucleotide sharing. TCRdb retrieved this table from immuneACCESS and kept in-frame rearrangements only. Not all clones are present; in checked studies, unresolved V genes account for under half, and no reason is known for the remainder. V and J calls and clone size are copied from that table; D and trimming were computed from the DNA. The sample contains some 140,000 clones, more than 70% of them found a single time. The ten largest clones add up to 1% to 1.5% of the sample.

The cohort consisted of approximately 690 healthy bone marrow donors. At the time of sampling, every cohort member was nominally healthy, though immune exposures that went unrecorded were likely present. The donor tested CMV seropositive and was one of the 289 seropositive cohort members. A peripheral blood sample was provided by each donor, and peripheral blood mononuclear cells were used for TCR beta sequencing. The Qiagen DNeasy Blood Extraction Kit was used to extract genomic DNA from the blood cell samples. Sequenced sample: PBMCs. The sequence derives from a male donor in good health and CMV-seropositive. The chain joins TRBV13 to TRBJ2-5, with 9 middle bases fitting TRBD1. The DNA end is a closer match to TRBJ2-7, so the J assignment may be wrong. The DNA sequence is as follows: TGTGCCAGCAGCCCCTCGGGACAGGGAACCTACGAGCAGTACTTC. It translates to CASSPSGQGTYEQYF.